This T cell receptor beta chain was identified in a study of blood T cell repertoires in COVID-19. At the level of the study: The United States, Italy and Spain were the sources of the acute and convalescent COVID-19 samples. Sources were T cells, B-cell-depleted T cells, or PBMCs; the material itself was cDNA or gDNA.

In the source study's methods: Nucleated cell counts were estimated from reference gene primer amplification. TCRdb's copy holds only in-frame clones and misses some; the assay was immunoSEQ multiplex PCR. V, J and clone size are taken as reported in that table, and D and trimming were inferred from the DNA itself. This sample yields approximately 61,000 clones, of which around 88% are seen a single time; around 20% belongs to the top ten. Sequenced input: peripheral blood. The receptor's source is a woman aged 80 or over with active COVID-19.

CDR3 bases: TGTGCCAGCAGGGAGGATAGCCTCCAAGAGACCCAGTACTTC. It encodes CASREDSLQETQYF. This chain uses TRBV2 with TRBJ2-5; maybe TRBD2 (5 bases). The CDR3 is made up of 14 amino acids. Germline CDR1 SNHLY, CDR2 FYNNEI. V gave up 6 bases and J gave up 1 base, with 12 bases separating them. Full variable domain (missing parts from reference TRBV2 and TRBJ2-5): EPEVTQTPSHQVTQMGQEVILRCVPISNHLYFYWYRQILGQKVEFLVSFYNNEISEKSEIFDDQFSVERPDGSNFTLKIRSTKLEDSAMYFCASREDSLQETQYFGPGTRLLVL.